A selection of T cell receptor beta chains follows, all from one sample in a study of regulatory T cells in long-lasting Graves disease. TCRdb used MiXCR to reprocess the multiplex PCR reads, holding one entry per CDR3 protein. The sample has some 400,000 distinct CDR3 sequences, about 15% seen once; the top ten hold 15% to 20%. Another study also made use of these data, one on T cells in Graves' hyperthyroidism and ophthalmopathy.

Source: peripheral blood mononuclear cells (PBMCs), taken at new diagnosis, from a patient treated with antithyroid drugs. All receptors come from a woman in her thirties with Graves disease. Both conserved end residues are part of each CDR3. Each record gives: CDR3 DNA, CDR3 protein, D gene, clone size, J gene, V gene. A D gene is named only where the DNA matches it firmly. Only some rows state a clone size, as once, few, many or a class for expanded clones.

cdr3_nt: TGTGCCAGCAGCCTCCCGGGACTAGCGAACGAGCAGTACTTC; cdr3_aa: CASSLPGLANEQYF; d_call: TRBD2; clone_size: many; j_call: TRBJ2-7; v_call: TRBV11-3
cdr3_nt: TGCAGCGTTGTGTTCGCGTGGTCTGGGGCCAACGTCCTGACTTTC; cdr3_aa: CSVVFAWSGANVLTF; d_call: .; clone_size: few; j_call: TRBJ2-6; v_call: TRBV29-1
cdr3_nt: TGTGCCAGCAGGATGGGTCTCCTTACGGAAAAACTGTTTTTT; cdr3_aa: CASRMGLLTEKLFF; d_call: .; clone_size: .; j_call: TRBJ1-4; v_call: TRBV12-3/TRBV12-4
cdr3_nt: TGTGCCATCAGTCAAGGTGGGGACAGCTCCTATAATTCACCCCTCCACTTT; cdr3_aa: CAISQGGDSSYNSPLHF; d_call: TRBD1; clone_size: many; j_call: TRBJ1-6; v_call: TRBV10-3
cdr3_nt: TGTGCCACCGGAACTAGCGGGAGTTTCACAGATACGCAGTATTTT; cdr3_aa: CATGTSGSFTDTQYF; d_call: TRBD2; clone_size: few; j_call: TRBJ2-3; v_call: TRBV24-1
cdr3_nt: TGCAGCGTTGAAACGGGAGGGCGCAATGAGCAGTTCTTC; cdr3_aa: CSVETGGRNEQFF; d_call: TRBD2; clone_size: .; j_call: TRBJ2-1; v_call: TRBV29-1
cdr3_nt: TGTGCCAGCAGCGTAGCAGGGGTTGGAAACGAGCAGTACTTC; cdr3_aa: CASSVAGVGNEQYF; d_call: .; clone_size: few; j_call: TRBJ2-7; v_call: TRBV9
cdr3_nt: TGTGCCAGCAGAGTCCTCCCGGGGGGGGAGCAGTTCTTC; cdr3_aa: CASRVLPGGEQFF; d_call: TRBD2; clone_size: many; j_call: TRBJ2-1; v_call: TRBV2
cdr3_nt: TGTGCCAGCAGCCCACCTCAAGGGGCTCGCACTGAAGCTTTCTTT; cdr3_aa: CASSPPQGARTEAFF; d_call: .; clone_size: .; j_call: TRBJ1-1; v_call: TRBV6-1
cdr3_nt: TGTGCCAGCAGCGCAGAGCGGTACAATGAGCAGTTCTTC; cdr3_aa: CASSAERYNEQFF; d_call: .; clone_size: many; j_call: TRBJ2-1; v_call: TRBV7-9
cdr3_nt: TGTGCCAGCAGCCAGGGCATTGAGCAGTTCTTC; cdr3_aa: CASSQGIEQFF; d_call: .; clone_size: many; j_call: TRBJ2-1; v_call: TRBV3-1
cdr3_nt: TGTGCCAGCAGCTTAACTAGCCCCGAGGGTGAGCAGTTCTTC; cdr3_aa: CASSLTSPEGEQFF; d_call: .; clone_size: once; j_call: TRBJ2-1; v_call: TRBV7-9
cdr3_nt: TGTGCCTGGAATAGGGACACTACGACGGACACTGAAGCTCTCTTT; cdr3_aa: CAWNRDTTTDTEALF; d_call: .; clone_size: few; j_call: TRBJ1-1; v_call: TRBV30
cdr3_nt: TGTGCCATCAGTGGGGGGACCCCTCCGCAGAACTTC; cdr3_aa: CAISGGTPPQNF; d_call: .; clone_size: few; j_call: TRBJ2-7; v_call: TRBV10-3
cdr3_nt: TGTGCCAGCAGCATGGATAGTAACGCGGGCTATGGCTACACCTTC; cdr3_aa: CASSMDSNAGYGYTF; d_call: .; clone_size: many; j_call: TRBJ1-2; v_call: TRBV7-9
cdr3_nt: TGTGCCGGGACCCGAGCTGAGAGGGAGCAGTTCTTC; cdr3_aa: CAGTRAEREQFF; d_call: .; clone_size: many; j_call: TRBJ2-1; v_call: TRBV30
cdr3_nt: TGCGCCAGCAGCTTGGGAGAAATTCGCACAGATACGCAGTATTTT; cdr3_aa: CASSLGEIRTDTQYF; d_call: .; clone_size: many; j_call: TRBJ2-3; v_call: TRBV5-1
cdr3_nt: TGTGCCAGCAGTTCCGGCGCATCTGGAAACACCATATATTTT; cdr3_aa: CASSSGASGNTIYF; d_call: .; clone_size: many; j_call: TRBJ1-3; v_call: TRBV12-3/TRBV12-4
cdr3_nt: TGTGCCAGCAGCGCCAAAGCGACACTTCCCTCCGAGCAGTACTTC; cdr3_aa: CASSAKATLPSEQYF; d_call: .; clone_size: .; j_call: TRBJ2-7; v_call: TRBV7-8
cdr3_nt: TGTGCCAGCAGTTTTGGCGGGCCTAGCACAGATACGCGGTATTTT; cdr3_aa: CASSFGGPSTDTRYF; d_call: .; clone_size: .; j_call: TRBJ2-3; v_call: TRBV28
cdr3_nt: TGCGCCAGCAGCTCCGGGGGGGGACTAGCGAGAGAGACCCAGTACTTC; cdr3_aa: CASSSGGGLARETQYF; d_call: TRBD2; clone_size: few; j_call: TRBJ2-5; v_call: TRBV5-1
cdr3_nt: TGTGCCTGGTCGTCGGTGGGTAACACCGGGGAGCTGTTTTTT; cdr3_aa: CAWSSVGNTGELFF; d_call: .; clone_size: .; j_call: TRBJ2-2; v_call: TRBV30
cdr3_nt: TGTGCCACCAGTCAAAGCCAGGGGGCCTACAATGAGCAGTTCTTC; cdr3_aa: CATSQSQGAYNEQFF; d_call: TRBD1; clone_size: .; j_call: TRBJ2-1; v_call: TRBV24-1
cdr3_nt: TGTGCCAGCAGTTACGGATTGGGACAGGGGGTTGGTAGCACTGAAGCTTTCTTT; cdr3_aa: CASSYGLGQGVGSTEAFF; d_call: TRBD1; clone_size: many; j_call: TRBJ1-1; v_call: TRBV6-5
cdr3_nt: TGTGCCAGCAGCTTGGGCTATAGCTCCTACAATGAGCAGTTCTTC; cdr3_aa: CASSLGYSSYNEQFF; d_call: .; clone_size: .; j_call: TRBJ2-1; v_call: TRBV7-9
cdr3_nt: TGCGCCAGCAGCCAAGAGCGACACACCTCTGGAAACACCATATATTTT; cdr3_aa: CASSQERHTSGNTIYF; d_call: .; clone_size: .; j_call: TRBJ1-3; v_call: TRBV4-1
cdr3_nt: TGTGCCAGCAGTCGGACAGGGAGGTCTGGAAACACCATATATTTT; cdr3_aa: CASSRTGRSGNTIYF; d_call: TRBD1; clone_size: few; j_call: TRBJ1-3; v_call: TRBV28
cdr3_nt: TGTGCTAGTGGTTTGGGCACAGTGAGCTCCTACGAGCAGTACTTC; cdr3_aa: CASGLGTVSSYEQYF; d_call: .; clone_size: many; j_call: TRBJ2-7; v_call: TRBV12-5
cdr3_nt: TGTGCCAGCAGCCCTATTACAGGGGAACCCTACGAGCAGTACTTC; cdr3_aa: CASSPITGEPYEQYF; d_call: TRBD1; clone_size: few; j_call: TRBJ2-7; v_call: TRBV11-3
cdr3_nt: TGTGCCACCAGTGTTGGCTCAGTACAGGGTGACAATGAGCAGTTCTTC; cdr3_aa: CATSVGSVQGDNEQFF; d_call: .; clone_size: many; j_call: TRBJ2-1; v_call: TRBV24-1
cdr3_nt: TGTGCCTGGGGGGGGGGACTAGCGAAAGAGACCCAGTACTTC; cdr3_aa: CAWGGGLAKETQYF; d_call: TRBD2; clone_size: many; j_call: TRBJ2-5; v_call: TRBV30
cdr3_nt: TGTGCCAGCTCTTTGGGAGGCCTTGGGGTAGATACGCAGTATTTT; cdr3_aa: CASSLGGLGVDTQYF; d_call: .; clone_size: many; j_call: TRBJ2-3; v_call: TRBV28
cdr3_nt: TGTGCCAGCAGTACAGCGGGAGCGGGCACAGATACGCAGTATTTT; cdr3_aa: CASSTAGAGTDTQYF; d_call: TRBD2; clone_size: many; j_call: TRBJ2-3; v_call: TRBV6-1
cdr3_nt: TGTGCCAGCAGTGAAGGTGGCTCCTACGAGCAGTACTTC; cdr3_aa: CASSEGGSYEQYF; d_call: .; clone_size: many; j_call: TRBJ2-7; v_call: TRBV6-1
cdr3_nt: TGCGCCAGCAGTCATGTTGGGACTGAAGCTTTCTTT; cdr3_aa: CASSHVGTEAFF; d_call: .; clone_size: many; j_call: TRBJ1-1; v_call: TRBV10-2
cdr3_nt: TGTGCCAGCAGCCGTAGCCTTGGCGGGAGTAGTTCCTACAATGAGCAGTTCTTC; cdr3_aa: CASSRSLGGSSSYNEQFF; d_call: TRBD2; clone_size: .; j_call: TRBJ2-1; v_call: TRBV13
cdr3_nt: TGTGCCAGCAGCGTAGGGGGCTTTAGCACTGAAGCTTTCTTT; cdr3_aa: CASSVGGFSTEAFF; d_call: .; clone_size: many; j_call: TRBJ1-1; v_call: TRBV9
cdr3_nt: TGTGCCAGCATCATCAGGGAAATGGCTTTCTTT; cdr3_aa: CASIIREMAFF; d_call: .; clone_size: .; j_call: TRBJ1-1; v_call: TRBV28
cdr3_nt: TGTGCCAGCAGTTTCTTGTTGGCGGGGGGCTACACCTTC; cdr3_aa: CASSFLLAGGYTF; d_call: .; clone_size: .; j_call: TRBJ1-2; v_call: TRBV28
cdr3_nt: TGTGCCAGCTGGGACAGATCCTACGAGCAGTACTTC; cdr3_aa: CASWDRSYEQYF; d_call: TRBD1; clone_size: .; j_call: TRBJ2-7; v_call: TRBV10-3
cdr3_nt: TGCAGTGCTAGAAGCCCGAGCTCCTACAATGAGCAGTTCTTC; cdr3_aa: CSARSPSSYNEQFF; d_call: .; clone_size: many; j_call: TRBJ2-1; v_call: TRBV20-1
cdr3_nt: TGCGCCAGCAGCCAAGTGGGAGGATCGGAGACCCAGTACTTC; cdr3_aa: CASSQVGGSETQYF; d_call: .; clone_size: .; j_call: TRBJ2-5; v_call: TRBV4-1
cdr3_nt: TGTGCCAGCAGTTCCGACGGGGGAGCCTACGAGCAGTACTTC; cdr3_aa: CASSSDGGAYEQYF; d_call: .; clone_size: many; j_call: TRBJ2-7; v_call: TRBV6-5
cdr3_nt: TGTGCCAGCAGTTTGCGGCAGGGGGGTCGGGAGACCCAGTACTTC; cdr3_aa: CASSLRQGGRETQYF; d_call: .; clone_size: many; j_call: TRBJ2-5; v_call: TRBV12-3/TRBV12-4
cdr3_nt: TGCGCCAGCAGTGCCGGGACTAGCGGGACCTATGAGCAGTTCTTC; cdr3_aa: CASSAGTSGTYEQFF; d_call: TRBD2; clone_size: many; j_call: TRBJ2-1; v_call: TRBV10-1
cdr3_nt: TGTGCCAGCTCTCAGCAGGGACCACCTAATGAAAAACTGTTTTTT; cdr3_aa: CASSQQGPPNEKLFF; d_call: .; clone_size: .; j_call: TRBJ1-4; v_call: TRBV12-3/TRBV12-4
cdr3_nt: TGTGCCAGCAGCCCGATGACAGGGGATGAGCAGTTCTTC; cdr3_aa: CASSPMTGDEQFF; d_call: TRBD1; clone_size: few; j_call: TRBJ2-1; v_call: TRBV7-8
cdr3_nt: TGTGCCAGCAGTTCCACGCAGGATACGCAGTATTTT; cdr3_aa: CASSSTQDTQYF; d_call: .; clone_size: many; j_call: TRBJ2-3; v_call: TRBV12-3/TRBV12-4
cdr3_nt: TGTGCCAGCAGTTTAGTTGCCGGGAAGAATTCACCCCTCCACTTT; cdr3_aa: CASSLVAGKNSPLHF; d_call: .; clone_size: few; j_call: TRBJ1-6; v_call: TRBV12-3/TRBV12-4
cdr3_nt: TGTGCCAGCAGCCCCAGCAGGGGCGATGAGCAGTTCTTC; cdr3_aa: CASSPSRGDEQFF; d_call: .; clone_size: many; j_call: TRBJ2-1; v_call: TRBV7-3
cdr3_nt: TGTGCCAGCACCCCCGGGCCGAACTATGGCTACACCTTC; cdr3_aa: CASTPGPNYGYTF; d_call: .; clone_size: many; j_call: TRBJ1-2; v_call: TRBV12-3/TRBV12-4
cdr3_nt: TGCAGTGCTAAGGGGACTAGCGGGAGTTTCTTGTACGAGCAGTACTTC; cdr3_aa: CSAKGTSGSFLYEQYF; d_call: TRBD2; clone_size: many; j_call: TRBJ2-7; v_call: TRBV20-1
cdr3_nt: TGTGCCTGGACCGGCGAATCTGGAAACACCATATATTTT; cdr3_aa: CAWTGESGNTIYF; d_call: .; clone_size: .; j_call: TRBJ1-3; v_call: TRBV30
cdr3_nt: TGTGCCAGCAGCGCTATAACTGGGGCAGAACAGGGGTTAGAGCAGTTCTTC; cdr3_aa: CASSAITGAEQGLEQFF; d_call: TRBD1; clone_size: .; j_call: TRBJ2-1; v_call: TRBV5-6
cdr3_nt: TGTGCCAGCAGTTGGAGCGAAGCCTCCTACGAGCAGTACTTC; cdr3_aa: CASSWSEASYEQYF; d_call: .; clone_size: many; j_call: TRBJ2-7; v_call: TRBV12-3/TRBV12-4
cdr3_nt: TGCGCCAGCAGGCGACTAGCGGGAGGGCCTTTGGCCGGGGAGCTGTTTTTT; cdr3_aa: CASRRLAGGPLAGELFF; d_call: TRBD2; clone_size: .; j_call: TRBJ2-2; v_call: TRBV5-1
cdr3_nt: TGTGCCAGCAGCTTAAGATCACTAGCGGGAGACCCCGGGGAGCTGTTTTTT; cdr3_aa: CASSLRSLAGDPGELFF; d_call: TRBD2; clone_size: .; j_call: TRBJ2-2; v_call: TRBV11-2
cdr3_nt: TGCGCCAGCAGATGGAGGGTGACGGACATTCAGTACTTC; cdr3_aa: CASRWRVTDIQYF; d_call: .; clone_size: many; j_call: TRBJ2-4; v_call: TRBV5-1
cdr3_nt: TGTGCCAGCAGCCAAGCCAGGACAGGGAACTATGGCTACACCTTC; cdr3_aa: CASSQARTGNYGYTF; d_call: TRBD1; clone_size: .; j_call: TRBJ1-2; v_call: TRBV14